This T cell receptor (beta chain) emerged from a study of T cells after yellow fever vaccination. Study-wide results and caveats: Clonotypes shared by both compartments, CD4 and CD8, made up a small share. On re-exposure, the response was weaker but peaked faster, at day 5 versus 15.

CDR1 is SEHNR, CDR2 FQNEAQ, per germline (reference sequence). V lost 1 base to trimming and J lost 6 bases, with 9 bases between them. CDR3 length: 13 amino acids. This clonotype was picked up many times. Its antigen is undetermined. A single record per CDR3 protein comes from TCRdb applying MiXCR to the 5' RACE reads. The table shows about 210,000 distinct CDR3 sequences, with 3.2% occurring only once. J is TRBJ1-2 and V is TRBV7-9; D is uncertain. This specimen consisted of CD4+ T cells sorted from PBMCs, obtained 10 days after the yellow fever booster vaccination. The clonotype was recovered from a man between 18 and 35 years old who received the YFV17D yellow fever vaccine. CDR3 residues: CASSLVWGDGYTF. CDR3 in DNA: TGTGCCAGCAGCTTAGTGTGGGGAGATGGCTACACCTTC. Filled out from reference TRBV7-9 and TRBJ1-2, the complete variable domain reads DTGVSQNPRHKITKRGQNVTFRCDPISEHNRLYWYRQTLGQGPEFLTYFQNEAQLEKSRLLSDRFSAERPKGSFSTLEIQRTEQGDSAMYLCASSLVWGDGYTFGSGTRLTVV.